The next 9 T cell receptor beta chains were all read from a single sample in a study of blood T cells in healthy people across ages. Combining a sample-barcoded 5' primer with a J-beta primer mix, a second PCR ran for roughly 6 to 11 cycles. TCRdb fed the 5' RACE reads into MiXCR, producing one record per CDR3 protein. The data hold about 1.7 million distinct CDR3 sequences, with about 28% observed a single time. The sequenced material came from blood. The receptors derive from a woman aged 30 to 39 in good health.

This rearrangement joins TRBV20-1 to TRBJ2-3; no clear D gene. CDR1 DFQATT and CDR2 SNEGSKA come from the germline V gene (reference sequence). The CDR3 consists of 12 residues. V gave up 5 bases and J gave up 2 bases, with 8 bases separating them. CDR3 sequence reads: CSALPYTDTQYF. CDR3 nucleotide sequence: TGCAGTGCTCTCCCCTACACAGATACGCAGTATTTT.

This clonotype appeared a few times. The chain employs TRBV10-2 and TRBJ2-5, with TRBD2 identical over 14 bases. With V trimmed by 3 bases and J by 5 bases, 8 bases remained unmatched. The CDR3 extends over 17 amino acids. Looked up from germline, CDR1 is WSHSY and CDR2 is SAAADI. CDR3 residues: CASSDGLAGGLDETQYF. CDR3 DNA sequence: TGCGCCAGCAGTGACGGACTAGCGGGGGGCCTCGATGAGACCCAGTACTTC.

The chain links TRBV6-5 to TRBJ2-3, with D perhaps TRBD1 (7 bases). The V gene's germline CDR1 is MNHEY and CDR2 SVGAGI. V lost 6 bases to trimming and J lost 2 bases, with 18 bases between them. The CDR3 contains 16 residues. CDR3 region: CASRQAGGGNTDTQYF. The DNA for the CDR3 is TGTGCCAGCAGACAAGCAGGGGGAGGAAACACAGATACGCAGTATTTT.

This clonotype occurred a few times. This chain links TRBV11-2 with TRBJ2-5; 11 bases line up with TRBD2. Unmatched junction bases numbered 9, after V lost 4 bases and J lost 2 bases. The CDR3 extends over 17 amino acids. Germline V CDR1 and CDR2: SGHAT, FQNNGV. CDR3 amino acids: CASSSRGLAEQQETQYF. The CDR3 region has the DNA TGTGCCAGCAGCTCACGGGGACTAGCGGAGCAACAAGAGACCCAGTACTTC.

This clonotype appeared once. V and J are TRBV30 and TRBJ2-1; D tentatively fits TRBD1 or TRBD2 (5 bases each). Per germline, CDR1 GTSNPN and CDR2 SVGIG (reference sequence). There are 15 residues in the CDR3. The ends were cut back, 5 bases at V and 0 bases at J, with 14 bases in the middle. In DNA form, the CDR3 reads TGTGCCTGGGACTGTGGGACGGGCTCCTACAATGAGCAGTTCTTC. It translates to CAWDCGTGSYNEQFF. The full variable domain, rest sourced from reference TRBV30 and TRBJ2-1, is SQTIHQWPATLVQPVGSPLSLECTVEGTSNPNLYWYRQAAGRGLQLLFYSVGIGQISSEVPQNLSASRPQDRQFILSSKKLLLSDSGFYLCAWDCGTGSYNEQFFGPGTRLTVL.

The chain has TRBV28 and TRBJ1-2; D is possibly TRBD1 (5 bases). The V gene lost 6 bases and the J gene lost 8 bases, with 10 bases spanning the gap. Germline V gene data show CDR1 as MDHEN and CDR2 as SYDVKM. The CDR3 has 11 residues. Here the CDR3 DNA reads TGTGCCAGCAGCCAGGGTTTAGGCTACACCTTC. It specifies CASSQGLGYTF.

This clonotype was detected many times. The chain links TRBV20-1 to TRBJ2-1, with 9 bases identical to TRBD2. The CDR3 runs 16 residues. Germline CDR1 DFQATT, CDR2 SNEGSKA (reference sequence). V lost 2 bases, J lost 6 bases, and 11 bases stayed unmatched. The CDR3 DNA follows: TGCAGTGCTAGACTAGCGGGACAACTCTGGAGCAATGAGCAGTTCTTC. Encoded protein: CSARLAGQLWSNEQFF.

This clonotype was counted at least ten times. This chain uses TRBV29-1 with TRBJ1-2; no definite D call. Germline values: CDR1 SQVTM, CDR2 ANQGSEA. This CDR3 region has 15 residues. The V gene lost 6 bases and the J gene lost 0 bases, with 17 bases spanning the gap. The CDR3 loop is CSVVGFQSANYGYTF. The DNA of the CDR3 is TGCAGCGTCGTTGGATTTCAGTCAGCTAACTATGGCTACACCTTC.

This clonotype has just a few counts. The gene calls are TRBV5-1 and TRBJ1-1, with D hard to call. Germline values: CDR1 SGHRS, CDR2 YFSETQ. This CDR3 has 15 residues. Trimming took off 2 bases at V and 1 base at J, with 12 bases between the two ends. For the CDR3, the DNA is TGCGCCAGCAGCTTTTGGTCTGGACGGAACACTGAAGCTTTCTTT. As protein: CASSFWSGRNTEAFF.